The entry that follows covers one TCR beta chain sequence. Its specificity is not known. Gene labels here are mouse ones. Read coverage stops 4 residues before the CDR3 terminus; the germline J gene supplies the remainder. CD4, CD8alpha, NKG2D, NKG2ACE and other markers guided sorting of pooled cutaneous lymph node cells. This entry belongs to a study of CD8+ T cells in alopecia areata. Study-level results: Among the cells sequenced in scalp samples are also the resident alphabeta T cells of normal skin.

Germline CDR1 NSQYPW, CDR2 LRSPGD (reference sequence). The CDR3 contains 12 residues. Sequencing templates came from extracted RNA that was reverse transcribed into cDNA. The data were produced by immunoSEQ multiplex PCR, yet TCRdb's version contains in-frame clones alone and is incomplete. The table lists about 270,000 clones, with no singletons. The J gene is TRBJ1-2, the V gene TRBV1, with D tentatively TRBD1 (6 bases). This receptor was obtained from a C3H/HeJ mouse with alopecia areata. Strain haplotype (MHC): H2-k. The sample was CD4+ T cells sorted from a lymph node. This chain's CDR3 is CTCRGGGRDYTF. CDR3 DNA, as far as it was read: TGCACCTGCAGGGGAGGGGGGCGC.